This TCR beta chain comes out of a study of blood T cell repertoires in COVID-19. Study context: Donors in the United States, Italy and Spain gave samples during acute or convalescent COVID-19. The analysed material was cDNA or gDNA that came from T cells, B-cell-depleted T cells, or PBMCs.

The protocol was immunoSEQ multiplex PCR, while the TCRdb copy is restricted to in-frame clones and leaves out a portion. The table lists roughly 130,000 clones, less than 90% of them singletons. Material: peripheral blood. The TCR sequence derives from a young woman who had recovered from COVID-19.

This CDR3 is CASGGTGAGREKLFF. The CDR3 DNA sequence: TGTGCCAGCGGCGGGACAGGGGCCGGACGGGAAAAACTGTTTTTT. The chain has TRBV6-5 and TRBJ1-4; 10 positions agree with TRBD1. Trimming cost V 8 bases and J 8 bases; bases outside gene matches: 11. From germline, CDR1 is MNHEY and CDR2 SVGAGI. There are 15 residues in the CDR3.